The rows below give T cell receptor beta chains drawn from one sample of a study of cytomegalovirus exposure and HLA in healthy donors. This table comes from immunoSEQ multiplex PCR, and its TCRdb copy is limited to in-frame clones, with some not included. The sample holds about 58,000 clones, over 85% seen once. Source material: PBMCs. All receptors come from a man in his late teens or twenties in good health and CMV-seronegative. Each CDR3 is given with its conserved first and last residue. Fields, in order: V gene, J gene, CDR3 protein.

TRBV4-3	TRBJ2-2	CASSQGYAFGTGELFF
TRBV5-8	TRBJ2-5	CASSPGPTLAEQETQYF
TRBV6-5	TRBJ2-5	CASKVGGKETQYF
TRBV7-6	TRBJ2-1	CASSPLGEDYNEQFF
TRBV6-6	TRBJ1-5	CACNYPGGNQPQHF
TRBV7-9	TRBJ1-4	CASSSTVGVLGEKLFF
TRBV27	TRBJ2-1	CASTPGTSGGNEQFF
TRBV2	TRBJ2-7	CATTGQSSYEQYF
TRBV28	TRBJ1-2	CASDGVNYGYTF
TRBV5-1	TRBJ2-7	CASSLEAGGSSYEQYF